The clone carrying this T cell receptor beta chain was observed many times. Its antigen remains unidentified. The data originate from a study of CD8 T cells in ankylosing spondylitis. Findings and caveats of the study: Within matched ankylosing spondylitis synovial fluid, disease-linked clones were reportedly significantly enriched. Disease-linked clones were CD8+ and relatively rare in peripheral blood. Within ankylosing spondylitis blood, a TCR beta motif made up of roughly eight highly homologous variants appeared to be characteristic.

Libraries for TCR beta were made by quantitative 5'-RACE with molecular barcodes. TCRdb processed the 5' RACE reads anew with MiXCR; each CDR3 protein has one entry. Here the sample spans some 220,000 distinct CDR3 sequences, roughly 8.2% being singletons. This CDR3 spans 15 amino acids. Germline V lookup: CDR1 SGDLS, CDR2 YYNGEE. Trimming stripped 4 bases from V and 7 bases from J, with 20 bases between. The specimen sequenced was blood, either unsorted or a sorted T cell fraction (not recorded which). The sequence was obtained from a female donor with ankylosing spondylitis or in good health (not recorded which). This chain joins TRBV9 and TRBJ1-1; possible D gene TRBD1, 6 bases. CDR3 in DNA: TGTGCCAGCAGCTTTTCAGGGGCGCGCGGTATTGAAGCTTTCTTT. Encoded protein: CASSFSGARGIEAFF.